These 13 T cell receptor beta chains came from one sample sequenced in a study of blood T cells in healthy people across ages. The second PCR ran about 6 to 12 cycles with a sample-barcoded 5' primer and J-beta primers. TCRdb used MiXCR to reprocess the 5' RACE reads, holding one entry per CDR3 protein. The sample consists of fewer than 650,000 distinct CDR3 sequences, roughly a quarter of them appearing once. The same specimen was also included in a second study, on T cells of mothers and their children.

The sample consisted of blood. The source is a boy aged 2 to 9 in good health.

In this sample, this clonotype turned up a few times. The chain links TRBV5-8 to TRBJ1-4; 7 positions agree with TRBD1. The ends lost 0 bases at V and 2 bases at J; junction bases unmatched: 1. Germline V gene lookup returns CDR1 SGHTS and CDR2 YDEGEE. This CDR3 has 15 amino acids. Written as DNA, the CDR3 is TGTGCCAGCAGCTTGGACAGGGGTACTAATGAAAAACTGTTTTTT. Translation gives CASSLDRGTNEKLFF.

The chain carries TRBV18 and TRBJ2-4; 9 bases are a match to TRBD1. The CDR3 length is 17 residues. Trimming took 0 bases from V and 3 from J; bases not matched to a gene: 6. Per the germline V gene, CDR1 is KGHSH and CDR2 is LQKENI. The CDR3 loop reads CASSPPEGQGYKNIQYF. Here the CDR3 DNA reads TGTGCCAGCTCACCACCGGAGGGACAGGGATACAAAAACATTCAGTACTTC.

This clonotype was counted between two and nine times. The rearrangement uses TRBV4-3 and TRBJ1-2, with D perhaps TRBD1 (6 bases). This CDR3 is 15 amino acids long. CDR1 is LGHNA, CDR2 YSLEER, per germline. The ends were cut back, 4 bases at V and 0 bases at J, with 12 bases in the middle. CDR3 residues: CASSPTDSPNYGYTF. The CDR3 nucleotides read TGCGCCAGCAGCCCAACGGACAGCCCTAACTATGGCTACACCTTC.

V gene TRBV7-3 combines with J gene TRBJ2-5; possibly TRBD2 for D (5 bases). The V gene's germline CDR1 is SGHTA and CDR2 FQGTGA. The CDR3 has 14 amino acids. V was cut by 1 base and J by 5 bases, with 11 bases left in between. CDR3 in amino acids: CASSLSPSWETQYF. CDR3 sequence (DNA): TGTGCCAGCAGCTTAAGCCCTAGCTGGGAGACCCAGTACTTC.

This clonotype appeared a few times. The V and J genes are TRBV7-9 and TRBJ2-7; 8 positions agree with TRBD2. The J call is uncertain, as TRBJ2-1 better fits the DNA end. From germline, CDR1 is SEHNR and CDR2 FQNEAQ (reference sequence). There are 15 residues in the CDR3. The CDR3 protein is CASSPTGLEFFEQFF. Written as DNA, the CDR3 is TGTGCCAGCAGCCCGACGGGACTAGAGTTTTTTGAGCAGTTCTTC.

This clonotype has only a few counts. The J gene is TRBJ1-1, the V gene TRBV7-2; tentatively, D is TRBD1 (6 bases). This CDR3 contains 14 residues. Trimming pared 1 base from V and 5 bases from J, leaving 11 bases between. Germline values: CDR1 SGHTA, CDR2 FQGNSA. The chain's CDR3 is CASSLGGAATEAFF. The CDR3, as DNA: TGTGCCAGCAGCTTAGGGGGGGCCGCAACTGAAGCTTTCTTT.

V usage is TRBV7-6 and J usage is TRBJ1-1, with unresolved D. Trimming took off 5 bases at V and 3 bases at J, with 10 bases between the two ends. The CDR3 is made up of 13 amino acids. The germline V gene has CDR1 SGHVS and CDR2 FNYEAQ. The CDR3 coding sequence is TGTGCCAGCAGCGCTATAGGTGACACTGAAGCTTTCTTT. As protein: CASSAIGDTEAFF.

This clonotype turned up a few times. The chain couples TRBV29-1 to TRBJ2-7; tentative D call: TRBD1 (5 bases). Germline V lookup: CDR1 SQVTM, CDR2 ANQGSEA. The CDR3 consists of 10 residues. V gave up 3 bases and J gave up 8 bases, with 8 bases separating them. CDR3 protein: CSVEQGQQYF. The CDR3, as DNA: TGCAGCGTTGAGCAGGGCCAGCAGTACTTC.

This clonotype was picked up a small number of times. The V gene is TRBV29-1, the J gene TRBJ2-5; no reliable D call. The J call may not be correct, given that the DNA end is closer to TRBJ2-7. The CDR3 totals 12 residues. Germline CDR1 and CDR2: SQVTM and ANQGSEA. The CDR3: CSVEVQDYEQYF. The CDR3 bases are TGCAGCGTTGAAGTTCAAGACTACGAGCAGTACTTC.

The chain carries TRBV4-1 and TRBJ2-5; weak D call: TRBD1 (6 bases). The CDR3 runs 15 residues. Germline assignment: CDR1 MGHRA and CDR2 YSYEKL. Trimming stripped 0 bases from V and 5 bases from J, with 13 bases between. This CDR3 reads CASSQDLVRGETQYF. The CDR3 DNA reads as TGCGCCAGCAGCCAAGATCTGGTGAGGGGGGAGACCCAGTACTTC.

This chain joins TRBV6-5 and TRBJ1-4; TRBD1 agrees at 8 bases. Germline V gene sequence: CDR1 MNHEY, CDR2 SVGAGI. Unmatched junction bases numbered 3, after V lost 7 bases and J lost 2 bases. CDR3 length: 14 amino acids. The CDR3 sequence is CASTRTGTNEKLFF. Here the CDR3 DNA reads TGTGCCAGCACCCGGACAGGGACTAATGAAAAACTGTTTTTT.

This clonotype was observed a handful of times. Lacking the conserved final phenylalanine or tryptophan, this CDR3 likely reflects a read error. The J gene is TRBJ1-1, the V gene TRBV6-6; TRBD1 matches 10 bases. The CDR3 totals 17 residues. Germline CDR1 MNHNY, CDR2 SVGAGI (reference sequence). V lost 0 bases to trimming and J lost 6 bases; unmatched junction nucleotides: 10. The CDR3 loop is CASSYSTGTGEWAEAFS. The CDR3 nucleotides read TGTGCCAGCAGTTACTCGACCGGGACAGGGGAGTGGGCTGAAGCTTTCTCT.

The chain is built from TRBV7-9 and TRBJ1-1; D gene ambiguous. CDR1 and CDR2 from the germline V gene are SEHNR and FQNEAQ (reference sequence). Trimming cost V 0 bases and J 2 bases, with 13 bases left between them. CDR3 size: 16 residues. The CDR3 protein is CASSLAYGGANTEAFF. The CDR3 DNA reads TGTGCCAGCAGCTTAGCGTATGGAGGCGCCAACACTGAAGCTTTCTTT.